This T cell receptor beta chain came from a study of T cells after yellow fever vaccination. Researchers made TCR cDNA using 5'RACE template switching, and this step added a universal primer site and UMIs. TCRdb re-analysed the 5' RACE reads in MiXCR, keeping a single row per CDR3 protein. The sample records 250,000 to 300,000 distinct CDR3 sequences, roughly 9% being singletons. Study conclusions and caveats: Bulk-population clonotypes that are abundant could appear as contaminants in FACS-sorted repertoires.

Only a few counts were recorded for this clonotype. Its antigen is unidentified. CDR1 and CDR2 (germline): MNHNS, SASEGT. CDR3 length: 14 residues. V dropped 5 bases and J dropped 1 base, with 11 bases sitting between them. The chain links TRBV6-1 to TRBJ1-1; D is possibly TRBD1 (6 bases). The receptor was isolated from a man younger than 35 who received the YFV17D yellow fever vaccine. The specimen was CD4+ T cells sorted from PBMCs, collected 5 days after the yellow fever booster vaccination. The CDR3 region is CASSWTEPNTEAFF. For the CDR3, the DNA is TGTGCCAGCAGTTGGACAGAACCGAACACTGAAGCTTTCTTT.